The next 14 T cell receptor beta chains were all read from a single sample in a study of early T cells in non-severe SARS-CoV-2 infection. TCRdb called the 5' RACE reads again in MiXCR, with one record for every CDR3 protein. The sample lists tens of thousands of distinct CDR3 sequences, 12% seen once, with approximately 7% in the top ten. The sample comprised whole blood. The receptors originated from an adult who was a healthcare worker with PCR-confirmed SARS-CoV-2 infection or an uninfected control (not recorded which).

This clonotype showed up just a few times. The rearrangement links TRBV6-5 to TRBJ2-1, with TRBD2 as a possible D gene (5 bases). V lost 0 bases to trimming and J lost 6 bases, with 12 bases between them. Germline CDR1 reads MNHEY; CDR2 reads SVGAGI. The CDR3 is 15 amino acids. CDR3 coding DNA: TGTGCCAGCAGTTACTCGCCGGAGGCGGTCAATGAGCAGTTCTTC. This sequence encodes CASSYSPEAVNEQFF.

A few counts support this clonotype. This chain links TRBV18 with TRBJ2-6; the D gene is possibly TRBD1 (5 bases). This CDR3 comprises 14 residues. Germline loops: CDR1 KGHSH, CDR2 LQKENI. V was clipped by 3 bases and J by 2 bases, with 5 bases between them. CDR3 in DNA: TGTGCCAGCTCACCCAGGGCTGGGGCCAACGTCCTGACTTTC. Protein: CASSPRAGANVLTF. Supplemented by reference TRBV18 and TRBJ2-6, the full variable domain reads NAGVMQNPRHLVRRRGQEARLRCSPMKGHSHVYWYRQLPEEGLKFMVYLQKENIIDESGMPKERFSAEFPKEGPSILRIQQVVRGDSAAYFCASSPRAGANVLTFGAGSRLTVL.

The V and J genes are TRBV20-1 and TRBJ1-2; a possible D gene is TRBD1 (5 bases). Germline V gene sequence: CDR1 DFQATT, CDR2 SNEGSKA (reference sequence). The CDR3 is 12 residues long. Trimming pared 7 bases from V and 0 bases from J, leaving 9 bases between. For the CDR3, the DNA is TGCAGTGTCGGGACCGCTAACTATGGCTACACCTTC. Its translation is CSVGTANYGYTF.

The chain combines TRBV5-6 with TRBJ1-2; no reliable D call. The CDR3 totals 13 residues. Germline V CDR1 and CDR2: SGHDT, YYEEEE. Between the trimmed V and J ends, which lost 0 bases and 6 bases, there was a span of 9 bases. As DNA, the CDR3 is TGTGCCAGCAGCTTGGGAGAAAACGATGGCTACACCTTC. It specifies CASSLGENDGYTF.

This clonotype came up a few times. This chain uses TRBV5-4 with TRBJ2-2; TRBD2 agrees at 14 bases. Per the germline V gene, CDR1 is SGHNT and CDR2 is YYREEE (reference sequence). With V trimmed by 4 bases and J by 6 bases, 8 bases remained unmatched. The CDR3 is 17 amino acids. The CDR3: CASSPGLAGDRAGELFF. The CDR3 region has the DNA TGTGCCAGCAGCCCGGGACTAGCGGGAGATAGAGCCGGGGAGCTGTTTTTT.

This clonotype was counted between two and nine times. For the CDR3, the DNA is TGTGCCAGCAGTTACTTAGGCGAAAAACTGTTTTTT. Amino acid sequence: CASSYLGEKLFF. This rearrangement joins TRBV6-5 to TRBJ1-4, with D uncertain. The CDR3 has 12 amino acids. The V and J ends lost 1 base and 8 bases respectively, with 5 bases between them. Germline assignment: CDR1 MNHEY and CDR2 SVGAGI.

The V and J genes are TRBV7-2 and TRBJ2-3; D unresolved. The germline CDR1 and CDR2 sequences are SGHTA and FQGNSA. V was pared by 1 base and J by 1 base, with 12 bases between. The CDR3 is made up of 16 amino acids. DNA of the CDR3: TGTGCCAGCAGCTTAGAAATCACCTTGGGCACAGATACGCAGTATTTT. Translated, it gives CASSLEITLGTDTQYF.

This clonotype was recorded many times. This chain connects TRBV6-2 or TRBV6-3 to TRBJ2-7; TRBD2 matches at 11 bases. J lost 7 bases, V lost 5 bases, and 7 bases had no gene match. This CDR3 region has 14 residues. The germline V gene has CDR1 MNHEY and CDR2 SVGEGT. The chain's CDR3 is CASSPRLAGREQYF. CDR3 DNA: TGTGCCAGCAGTCCGAGACTAGCGGGACGGGAGCAGTACTTC.

This clonotype came up many times. This chain connects TRBV10-3 to TRBJ1-2; 8 bases agree with TRBD1. The germline V gene encodes CDR1 ENHRY and CDR2 SYGVKD. V lost 10 bases, J lost 4 bases, and 11 bases stayed unmatched. The CDR3 has 14 residues. CDR3 sequence reads: CATEPLGTGYGYTF. DNA of the CDR3: TGTGCCACCGAACCCCTGGGGACAGGCTATGGCTACACCTTC.

This clonotype was seen only a few times. The V and J genes are TRBV6-6 and TRBJ1-4; 9 nucleotides match TRBD1. Trimming cost V 6 bases and J 8 bases; bases outside gene matches: 7. CDR1 MNHNY and CDR2 SVGAGI come from the germline V gene (reference sequence). There are 14 residues in the CDR3. CDR3 region: CASREGGQGEKLFF. In DNA form, the CDR3 reads TGTGCCAGCAGGGAGGGGGGACAGGGAGAAAAACTGTTTTTT.

V and J are TRBV10-3 and TRBJ2-7; no clear D. This CDR3 comprises 12 residues. Trimming took off 4 bases at V and 4 bases at J, with 8 bases between the two ends. Germline V lookup: CDR1 ENHRY, CDR2 SYGVKD. CDR3: CAISAQSYEQYF. The CDR3 nucleotides are TGTGCCATCAGTGCGCAGAGTTACGAGCAGTACTTC.

This clonotype has only a few counts. V gene TRBV7-2 combines with J gene TRBJ2-7; the D gene is possibly TRBD2 (7 bases). Looked up from germline, CDR1 is SGHTA and CDR2 is FQGNSA. The CDR3 length is 15 residues. The germline V and J ends were trimmed by 1 base and 6 bases, with 16 bases remaining between them. DNA of the CDR3: TGTGCCAGCAGCTTAGACGCGGGGGCTTTGGGCGAGCAGTACTTC. Amino acid sequence: CASSLDAGALGEQYF. Full variable domain (rest looked up from reference TRBV7-2 and TRBJ2-7): GAGVSQSPSNKVTEKGKDVELRCDPISGHTALYWYRQSLGQGLEFLIYFQGNSAPDKSGLPSDRFSAERTGGSVSTLTIQRTQQEDSAVYLCASSLDAGALGEQYFGPGTRLTVT.

The chain carries TRBV4-3 and TRBJ2-5; TRBD2 aligns across 10 bases. This CDR3 is built from 17 residues. Looked up from germline, CDR1 is LGHNA and CDR2 is YSLEER. V was clipped by 1 base and J by 2 bases; unmatched bases: 7. The CDR3 coding sequence is TGCGCCAGCAGCCAAGGTTCGAGCGGGAGGGGGCAAGAGACCCAGTACTTC. Translating it yields CASSQGSSGRGQETQYF.

This clonotype was counted between two and nine times. In nucleotides, the CDR3 is TGTGCCAGCAGCCGGGGGACAGGCGGGAATCAGCCCCAGCATTTT. Translating gives CASSRGTGGNQPQHF. V gene TRBV5-5 combines with J gene TRBJ1-5; TRBD1 matches at 8 bases. V lost 4 bases to trimming and J lost 4 bases; unmatched junction nucleotides: 7. Per germline, CDR1 SGHKS and CDR2 YYEKEE (reference sequence). This CDR3 has 15 residues.